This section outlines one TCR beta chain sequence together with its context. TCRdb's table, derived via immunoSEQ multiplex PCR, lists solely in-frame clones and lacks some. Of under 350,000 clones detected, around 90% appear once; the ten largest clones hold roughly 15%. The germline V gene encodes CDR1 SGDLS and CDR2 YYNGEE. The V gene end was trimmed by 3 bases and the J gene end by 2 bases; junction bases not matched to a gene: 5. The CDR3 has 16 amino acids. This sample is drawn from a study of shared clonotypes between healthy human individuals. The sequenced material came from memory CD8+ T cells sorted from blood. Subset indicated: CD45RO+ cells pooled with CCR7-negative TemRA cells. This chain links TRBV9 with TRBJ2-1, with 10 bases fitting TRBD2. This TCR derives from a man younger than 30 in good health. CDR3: CASSGSGGLAYNEQFF. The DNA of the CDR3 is TGTGCCAGCAGCGGTAGCGGGGGGTTGGCCTACAATGAGCAGTTCTTC.